The next 16 T cell receptor beta chains were all read from a single sample in a study of radiotherapy plus CTLA-4 blockade in lung cancer. Repertoires were generated with immunoSEQ multiplex PCR, while TCRdb's copy carries only in-frame clones and drops some. This sample has some 90,000 clones, with over 80% found just once. Sequencing used peripheral blood, obtained from a patient treated with radiotherapy plus ipilimumab. Receptors were obtained from a human donor with non-small cell lung cancer who had stable disease on radiotherapy plus ipilimumab.

This rearrangement joins TRBV5-1 to TRBJ1-6, with 8 bases that match TRBD1. CDR3 length: 18 amino acids. Losses at the gene ends were 1 base for V and 5 bases for J; bases not matched to a gene: 11. The germline V gene has CDR1 SGHRS and CDR2 YFSETQ. The CDR3 DNA reads TGCGCCAGCAGCTTGCTCCACAGGGGGGGGGTAAATAATTCACCCCTCCACTTT. It codes for CASSLLHRGGVNNSPLHF.

The chain links TRBV4-2 to TRBJ2-7; unclear D gene. Germline CDR1 LGHNA, CDR2 YNFKEQ. The germline V and J ends were trimmed by 4 bases and 0 bases, with 10 bases remaining between them. CDR3 length equals 14 residues. The CDR3 spells CASSLRQSSYEQYF. CDR3 DNA sequence: TGTGCCAGCAGCCTACGGCAAAGCTCCTACGAGCAGTACTTC.

The chain carries TRBV19 and TRBJ1-5, with unresolved D. V was pared by 0 bases and J by 9 bases, with 6 bases between. The CDR3 spans 12 residues. Per germline, CDR1 LNHDA and CDR2 SQIVND (reference sequence). The CDR3 protein is CASSIDRWPQHF. The CDR3 bases are TGTGCCAGTAGTATAGATCGATGGCCCCAGCATTTT.

The rearrangement joins TRBV5-1 to TRBJ1-1; D may be TRBD1 (6 bases). The CDR3 covers 16 residues. V was trimmed by 4 bases and J by 3 bases, leaving 19 bases between them. Germline values: CDR1 SGHRS, CDR2 YFSETQ. This CDR3 is CASSPGLTGNYTEAFF. CDR3 in DNA: TGCGCCAGCAGCCCCGGACTGACAGGAAACTACACTGAAGCTTTCTTT.

The CDR3 DNA reads as TGTGCCAGCAGTGAAGCCCACCGGGGCGTCCGGTTCCCTGAAGCTTTCTTT. Protein sequence: CASSEAHRGVRFPEAFF. This chain connects TRBV6-1 to TRBJ1-1; tentative D call: TRBD1 (5 bases). The CDR3 runs to 17 residues. The V end lost 0 bases, the J end lost 6 bases, and 20 bases lay between the germline ends. Germline CDR1 and CDR2: MNHNS and SASEGT.

This chain joins TRBV6-5 and TRBJ1-2, with 7 bases lining up with TRBD1. CDR1 is MNHEY and CDR2 is SVGAGI in the germline V gene. This CDR3 is built from 13 residues. The trim removed 6 bases at V and 8 bases at J, leaving 9 bases unmatched. The CDR3 region is CASSRDRVQGYTF. The DNA for the CDR3 is TGTGCCAGCAGCCGCGACAGGGTACAAGGCTACACCTTC.

The genes are TRBV11-2 and TRBJ2-3; TRBD1 matches 9 bases. After removal of 6 bases from V and 2 bases from J, the junction contained 9 bases not matched to a gene. The CDR3 runs 16 residues. Per the germline V gene, CDR1 is SGHAT and CDR2 is FQNNGV. The CDR3 DNA reads as TGTGCCAGCAGGGCTATTACAGGGGGCGACACAGATACGCAGTATTTT. Residues: CASRAITGGDTDTQYF.

The chain carries TRBV19 and TRBJ1-2; the D gene is possibly TRBD1 (5 bases). V lost 5 bases and J 8 bases, leaving 12 bases between the germline ends. The CDR3 is made up of 12 amino acids. CDR1 and CDR2 (germline): LNHDA, SQIVND (reference sequence). CDR3 sequence: CASSLGLRGYTF. CDR3 bases: TGTGCCAGTAGTCTGGGACTGCGAGGCTACACCTTC.

This clone was recorded once. The rearrangement uses TRBV19 and TRBJ1-6; no definite D call. V shed 1 base and J shed 5 bases, with 12 bases lying between them. The CDR3 has 16 amino acids. Germline CDR1 LNHDA, CDR2 SQIVND (reference sequence). The DNA for the CDR3 is TGTGCCAGTAGTATAGTTGAAGGCCGGGATAATTCACCCCTCCACTTT. This encodes CASSIVEGRDNSPLHF.

This clone occurred a few times. The chain couples TRBV28 to TRBJ2-7; the D is unclear. Between the trimmed V and J ends, which lost 10 bases and 0 bases, there was a span of 7 bases. Germline assignment: CDR1 MDHEN and CDR2 SYDVKM. The CDR3 contains 11 residues. CDR3 residues: CATVSSYEQYF. The CDR3 DNA reads as TGTGCCACCGTGAGCTCCTACGAGCAGTACTTC.

V and J are TRBV19 and TRBJ2-1; 13 positions agree with TRBD2. After removal of 4 bases from V and 2 bases from J, the junction contained 11 bases not matched to a gene. This CDR3 is built from 19 residues. The germline V gene encodes CDR1 LNHDA and CDR2 SQIVND (reference sequence). The CDR3 reads CASSNNGGTSGNPYNEQFF. The CDR3 DNA is TGTGCCAGTAGTAACAACGGCGGGACTAGCGGGAACCCCTACAATGAGCAGTTCTTC. Complete variable domain (other parts from reference TRBV19 and TRBJ2-1): DGGITQSPKYLFRKEGQNVTLSCEQNLNHDAMYWYRQDPGQGLRLIYYSQIVNDFQKGDIAEGYSVSREKKESFPLTVTSAQKNPTAFYLCASSNNGGTSGNPYNEQFFGPGTRLTVL.

V and J are TRBV12-5 and TRBJ1-5, with D unclear. V lost 1 base, J lost 4 bases, and 8 bases lay in between. CDR1 and CDR2 (germline): LGHNT, FRNRAP. The CDR3 consists of 14 residues. CDR3 in amino acids: CASGLGGRNQPQHF. CDR3 DNA sequence: TGTGCTAGTGGTTTGGGGGGTAGGAATCAGCCCCAGCATTTT.

V usage is TRBV6-4 and J usage is TRBJ2-3; TRBD2 aligns across 12 bases. Germline CDR1 is MRHNA and CDR2 is SNTAGT. The trim removed 5 bases at V and 6 bases at J, leaving 6 bases unmatched. The CDR3 is 15 residues long. CDR3 in DNA: TGTGCCAGCAGTTTCCTAGCGGGGGGGTCGGATACGCAGTATTTT. Its protein product is CASSFLAGGSDTQYF.

J is TRBJ1-3 and V is TRBV9; 10 bases align to TRBD1. The V gene's germline CDR1 is SGDLS and CDR2 YYNGEE. The CDR3 extends over 16 amino acids. V shed 4 bases, J shed 0 bases, and the junction held 4 bases outside the gene matches. DNA of the CDR3: TGTGCCAGCAGCCCCCGACAGGGGGCCTCTGGAAACACCATATATTTT. Translation: CASSPRQGASGNTIYF. The full variable domain, in which reference TRBV9 and TRBJ1-3 provide the parts outside the CDR3, is DSGVTQTPKHLITATGQRVTLRCSPRSGDLSVYWYQQSLDQGLQFLIQYYNGEERAKGNILERFSAQQFPDLHSELNLSSLELGDSALYFCASSPRQGASGNTIYFGEGSWLTVV.

The chain combines TRBV7-9 with TRBJ2-2, with 7 bases matching TRBD1. Trimming cost V 4 bases and J 6 bases; bases outside gene matches: 14. The germline V gene has CDR1 SEHNR and CDR2 FQNEAQ (reference sequence). The length of the CDR3 is 17 residues. The CDR3: CASSSFPTGKVSGELFF. The CDR3 nucleotides read TGTGCCAGCAGCTCCTTCCCGACAGGGAAGGTGTCCGGGGAGCTGTTTTTT.

This clone was counted between two and nine times. The genes are TRBV10-3 and TRBJ2-2; D gene uncertain. The CDR3 loop spans 10 amino acids. CDR1 ENHRY and CDR2 SYGVKD come from the germline V gene. V shed 8 bases and J shed 5 bases, with 3 bases lying between them. CDR3 region: CAIGTGELFF. For the CDR3, the DNA is TGTGCCATCGGGACCGGGGAGCTGTTTTTT.